Following are 21 T cell receptor beta chains from one sample sequenced in a study of T cell repertoires in ileal Crohn's disease. The protocol was immunoSEQ multiplex PCR, while the TCRdb copy is restricted to in-frame clones and leaves out a portion. The data hold about 1,400 clones, with approximately 82% observed a single time. The specimen sequenced was ileal tissue. The receptors were sampled from an adult with Crohn's disease.

The J gene is TRBJ2-2, the V gene TRBV20-1, with D possibly being TRBD1 (5 bases). V lost 7 bases and J 9 bases, leaving 12 bases between the germline ends. This CDR3 region has 11 residues. CDR1 is DFQATT and CDR2 is SNEGSKA in the germline V gene (reference sequence). In DNA form, the CDR3 reads TGCAGTGTCCCATTGGACAGGGAGCTGTTTTTT. Protein sequence: CSVPLDRELFF.

This rearrangement joins TRBV6-5 to TRBJ2-2; no clear D. V lost 6 bases and J 3 bases, leaving 8 bases between the germline ends. The CDR3 consists of 13 residues. Germline V gene lookup returns CDR1 MNHEY and CDR2 SVGAGI. The chain's CDR3 is CASSTRHTGELFF. The CDR3 DNA reads as TGTGCCAGCAGCACGAGGCACACCGGGGAGCTGTTTTTT.

This clone was observed once. The chain employs TRBV18 and TRBJ2-5, with D possibly matching TRBD2 (5 bases). V lost 3 bases and J lost 9, with 14 bases in between. The CDR3 is 13 residues long. The V gene's germline CDR1 is KGHSH and CDR2 LQKENI. This CDR3 is CASSPDLSDAQYF. CDR3 DNA sequence: TGTGCCAGCTCACCGGACTTAAGTGACGCCCAGTACTTC.

The chain links TRBV19 to TRBJ1-5; the D gene is possibly TRBD1 (5 bases). The CDR3 has 15 residues. Germline CDR1 LNHDA, CDR2 SQIVND (reference sequence). V gave up 5 bases and J gave up 6 bases, with 17 bases separating them. CDR3: CASSPQGREGQPQHF. For the CDR3, the DNA is TGTGCCAGTAGTCCCCAAGGCAGGGAGGGTCAGCCCCAGCATTTT.

The V call is TRBV5-6, the J call TRBJ1-2, with D possibly being TRBD1 (6 bases). Trimming pared 6 bases from V and 1 base from J, leaving 10 bases between. The CDR3 runs to 13 residues. Germline assignment: CDR1 SGHDT and CDR2 YYEEEE. CDR3 nucleotides: TGTGCCAGCATTCTCAGGGGTAACTATGGCTACACCTTC. It yields the protein CASILRGNYGYTF.

J is TRBJ2-5 and V is TRBV4-3; TRBD2 matches 9 bases. CDR1 and CDR2 from the germline V gene are LGHNA and YSLEER. Trimming removed 1 base from V and 2 bases from J; junction bases left unmatched: 5. The CDR3 has 16 residues. CDR3 amino acids: CASSQGSSGGQETQYF. CDR3 sequence (DNA): TGCGCCAGCAGCCAAGGGTCGAGCGGGGGGCAAGAGACCCAGTACTTC.

The chain is built from TRBV5-1 and TRBJ2-3; unclear D gene. Germline V gene lookup returns CDR1 SGHRS and CDR2 YFSETQ. Trimming took 0 bases from V and 8 from J, leaving 7 bases between them. The CDR3 extends over 12 amino acids. CDR3 protein: CASSLAPGTQYF. The CDR3 DNA sequence: TGCGCCAGCAGCTTGGCTCCGGGTACGCAGTATTTT.

J is TRBJ2-2 and V is TRBV7-2; 15 bases are shared with TRBD2. Trimming at V came to 6 bases and at J to 0 bases, leaving 8 bases not matched to a gene. Germline loops: CDR1 SGHTA, CDR2 FQGNSA. This CDR3 region has 19 residues. CDR3 in amino acids: CASRRKGLAGGTNTGELFF. DNA of the CDR3: TGTGCCAGCAGACGTAAGGGACTAGCGGGGGGAACGAACACCGGGGAGCTGTTTTTT.

This rearrangement joins TRBV1 to TRBJ2-7; the D segment call TRBD2 is taken from the table without a DNA check. TRBV1 is classified as a pseudogene. There are 17 residues in the CDR3. The CDR3 sequence: CTSSQNSRTSRSYEQYF. The DNA of the CDR3 is TGCACCAGCAGCCAAAATTCTAGGACTAGCAGGAGCTACGAGCAGTACTTC.

This clone was counted between two and nine times. This rearrangement joins TRBV6-5 to TRBJ1-2, with unresolved D. V was clipped by 0 bases and J by 8 bases, with 19 bases between them. The CDR3 runs to 16 residues. Looked up from germline, CDR1 is MNHEY and CDR2 is SVGAGI. The CDR3, as DNA: TGTGCCAGCAGTTACTCGGATGGCCAGCCGAGGAGCGGCTACACCTTC. Its protein is CASSYSDGQPRSGYTF.

V usage is TRBV5-1 and J usage is TRBJ2-2, with TRBD1 matching over 7 bases. Germline V gives CDR1 SGHRS, CDR2 YFSETQ. V dropped 4 bases and J dropped 5; count of bases not matched to a gene: 8. This CDR3 comprises 15 residues. The CDR3 here is CASSLPTGRTGELFF. The CDR3 DNA reads as TGCGCCAGCAGCCTGCCGACAGGGAGAACCGGGGAGCTGTTTTTT.

The V gene is TRBV21-1, the J gene TRBJ1-2; TRBD1 is the table's D call, not checked against the DNA. TRBV21-1 is marked as a pseudogene. There are 16 residues in the CDR3. The CDR3 is CASSKEGDRLHYGYTF. The CDR3 bases are TGTGCCAGCAGCAAAGAGGGCGACAGGCTACACTATGGCTACACCTTC.

The chain employs TRBV7-9 and TRBJ2-2; TRBD1 aligns across 8 bases. With V trimmed by 8 bases and J by 7 bases, 12 bases remained unmatched. The CDR3 runs 15 residues. The germline V gene has CDR1 SEHNR and CDR2 FQNEAQ (reference sequence). DNA for the CDR3: TGTGCCAGCTGCCCCGAGGGCAGGGGGCACGGGGAGCTGTTTTTT. As protein: CASCPEGRGHGELFF.

This clone was found a few times. Sequence at one end of the junction differs from germline and may be a read error. This chain joins TRBV5-1 and TRBJ1-5, with 7 positions matching TRBD1. This CDR3 spans 17 amino acids. Germline CDR1 reads SGHRS; CDR2 reads YFSETQ. For the CDR3, the DNA is TGCGCCAGCAGCCCAGGGAGGATGACAGGGAACGCTTCTCCCCAGCAATTT. This translates into CASSPGRMTGNASPQQF.

The sample holds a few counts of this clone. The chain joins TRBV19 to TRBJ1-1; tentative D call: TRBD1 (6 bases). The length of the CDR3 is 14 residues. The germline gives CDR1 LNHDA, CDR2 SQIVND (reference sequence). V lost 9 bases, J lost 2 bases, and 16 bases lay in between. The CDR3 loop reads CASHDDRKNTEAFF. DNA for the CDR3: TGTGCCAGCCACGACGACAGGAAAAACACTGAAGCTTTCTTT. The full variable domain, completed using reference TRBV19 and TRBJ1-1, is DGGITQSPKYLFRKEGQNVTLSCEQNLNHDAMYWYRQDPGQGLRLIYYSQIVNDFQKGDIAEGYSVSREKKESFPLTVTSAQKNPTAFYLCASHDDRKNTEAFFGQGTRLTVV.

The V and J genes are TRBV19 and TRBJ2-3, with 9 nucleotides matching TRBD2. Germline lookup yields CDR1 LNHDA and CDR2 SQIVND (reference sequence). V was clipped by 3 bases and J by 5 bases; unmatched bases: 9. The CDR3 is 16 residues long. This CDR3 is CASSMIVRGGEDTQYF. Here the CDR3 DNA reads TGTGCCAGTAGTATGATTGTGCGGGGGGGAGAAGATACGCAGTATTTT. Based on the CDR3 plus reference TRBV19 and TRBJ2-3, the full variable domain is DGGITQSPKYLFRKEGQNVTLSCEQNLNHDAMYWYRQDPGQGLRLIYYSQIVNDFQKGDIAEGYSVSREKKESFPLTVTSAQKNPTAFYLCASSMIVRGGEDTQYFGPGTRLTVL.

The chain employs TRBV7-2 and TRBJ2-1, with D possibly being TRBD1 (5 bases). Trimming removed 3 bases from V and 9 bases from J, with 9 bases in between. The CDR3 runs 12 residues. The germline gives CDR1 SGHTA, CDR2 FQGNSA. The CDR3 sequence: CASSFQGVEQFF. For the CDR3, the DNA is TGTGCCAGCAGCTTTCAGGGTGTTGAGCAGTTCTTC.

The chain couples TRBV7-8 to TRBJ2-4, with a possible D match to TRBD2 (6 bases). Germline V gene lookup returns CDR1 SGHVS and CDR2 FQNEAQ. This CDR3 region has 18 residues. Trimming shortened V by 3 bases and J by 0 bases, and 18 bases separated the two germline ends. CDR3 DNA sequence: TGTGCCAGCAGCTTTTCGGCGGGGACGGGGGTAGCCAAAAACATTCAGTACTTC. It translates to CASSFSAGTGVAKNIQYF.

J is TRBJ1-2 and V is TRBV5-1; D unclear. V was shortened by 7 bases and J by 3 bases, with 13 bases between the two germline ends. CDR3 size: 13 residues. The germline V gene encodes CDR1 SGHRS and CDR2 YFSETQ. CDR3 sequence reads: CASSGSFDYGYTF. Written as DNA, the CDR3 is TGCGCCAGCTCGGGTTCATTTGACTATGGCTACACCTTC.

To note about this clone: The same CDR3 is also encoded by other DNA sequences in this sample. The chain carries TRBV5-1 and TRBJ1-1; D gene ambiguous. The germline V and J ends were trimmed by 4 bases and 0 bases, with 7 bases remaining between them. Germline CDR1 is SGHRS and CDR2 is YFSETQ. The CDR3 loop spans 13 amino acids. This CDR3 is CASSGPMNTEAFF. CDR3 in DNA: TGCGCCAGCAGCGGGCCGATGAACACTGAAGCTTTCTTT.

This clone was observed once. The chain uses TRBV4-2 and TRBJ2-3; a possible D gene is TRBD2 (5 bases). Germline CDR1 is LGHNA and CDR2 is YNFKEQ. The CDR3 has 15 amino acids. Trimming removed 1 base at V and 2 bases at J, with 10 bases between. The CDR3 spells CASSQGRRDTDTQYF. CDR3 coding DNA: TGTGCCAGCAGCCAAGGTCGACGGGACACAGATACGCAGTATTTT.